Listed below are T cell receptor beta chains from one sample, sequenced in a study of T cells after yellow fever vaccination. TCRdb recomputed calls from the 5' RACE reads with MiXCR, one row per CDR3 protein. The data contain hundreds of thousands of distinct CDR3 sequences, around 10% of them singletons. The input for sequencing was CD4+ T cells sorted from PBMCs, taken 5 days after the yellow fever booster vaccination. These receptors all stem from a man between 18 and 35 years old who received the YFV17D yellow fever vaccine. Each CDR3 is given with its conserved first and last residue. D genes are given only for firm matches. Clone size is stated in some rows and not others, as once, few, many or a class when expanded.

TRBJ2-4	TRBV4-1	NA	few	CASSQGPLAKNIQYF	TGCGCCAGCAGCCAGGGACCGCTAGCCAAAAACATTCAGTACTTC
TRBJ1-3	TRBV9	TRBD1	NA	CASSVGAGQGYPIYF	TGTGCCAGCAGCGTAGGAGCTGGACAGGGTTATCCCATATATTTT
TRBJ1-6	TRBV7-3	NA	NA	CASSVGHGGSPLHF	TGTGCCAGCAGCGTGGGCCATGGCGGTTCACCCCTCCACTTT
TRBJ1-1	TRBV7-2	NA	few	CASLQQLRAEAFF	TGTGCCAGTCTACAACAGTTGAGAGCTGAAGCTTTCTTT
TRBJ1-1	TRBV7-2	NA	few	CASSLTRTEAFF	TGTGCCAGCAGCTTAACTCGAACTGAAGCTTTCTTT
TRBJ2-7	TRBV5-5	TRBD2	NA	CASSQQGGASDEQYF	TGTGCCAGCAGCCAGCAGGGAGGGGCATCGGATGAGCAGTACTTC
TRBJ2-7	TRBV7-2	TRBD2	few	CASSLAGLAMYEQYF	TGTGCCAGCAGCTTAGCAGGACTAGCGATGTACGAGCAGTACTTC
TRBJ1-1	TRBV12-3/TRBV12-4	TRBD1	NA	CASSRWTGMNMNTEAFF	TGTGCCAGCAGTCGATGGACAGGGATGAATATGAACACTGAAGCTTTCTTT
TRBJ2-1	TRBV6-5	TRBD2	few	CASSSQASGGMNEQFF	TGTGCCAGCAGTAGCCAAGCTAGCGGGGGGATGAATGAGCAGTTCTTC
TRBJ1-5	TRBV6-6	NA	NA	CASSLGRTDPQHF	TGTGCCAGCAGTTTGGGCCGAACGGACCCCCAGCATTTT
TRBJ2-3	TRBV5-6	TRBD2	NA	CASSHRTSGDFTDTQYF	TGTGCCAGCAGCCACAGGACTAGCGGGGATTTCACAGATACGCAGTATTTT
TRBJ2-1	TRBV5-4	TRBD2	few	CASSSRSGGPYNEQFF	TGTGCCAGCAGCTCCCGTAGCGGGGGGCCCTACAATGAGCAGTTCTTC
TRBJ1-2	TRBV7-2	TRBD1	few	CASSLRGLPGGYTF	TGTGCCAGCAGCTTAAGGGGGCTCCCTGGTGGCTACACCTTC